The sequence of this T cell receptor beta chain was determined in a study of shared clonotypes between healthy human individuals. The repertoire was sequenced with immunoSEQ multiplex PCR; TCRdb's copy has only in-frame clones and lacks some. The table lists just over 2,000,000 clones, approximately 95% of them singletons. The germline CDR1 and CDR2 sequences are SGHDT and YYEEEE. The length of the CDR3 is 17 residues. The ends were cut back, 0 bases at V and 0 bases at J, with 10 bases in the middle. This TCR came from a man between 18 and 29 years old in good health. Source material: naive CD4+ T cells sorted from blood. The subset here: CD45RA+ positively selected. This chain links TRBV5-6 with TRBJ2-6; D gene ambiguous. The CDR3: CASSLEASLSGANVLTF. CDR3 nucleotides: TGTGCCAGCAGCTTGGAAGCATCCCTCTCTGGGGCCAACGTCCTGACTTTC.